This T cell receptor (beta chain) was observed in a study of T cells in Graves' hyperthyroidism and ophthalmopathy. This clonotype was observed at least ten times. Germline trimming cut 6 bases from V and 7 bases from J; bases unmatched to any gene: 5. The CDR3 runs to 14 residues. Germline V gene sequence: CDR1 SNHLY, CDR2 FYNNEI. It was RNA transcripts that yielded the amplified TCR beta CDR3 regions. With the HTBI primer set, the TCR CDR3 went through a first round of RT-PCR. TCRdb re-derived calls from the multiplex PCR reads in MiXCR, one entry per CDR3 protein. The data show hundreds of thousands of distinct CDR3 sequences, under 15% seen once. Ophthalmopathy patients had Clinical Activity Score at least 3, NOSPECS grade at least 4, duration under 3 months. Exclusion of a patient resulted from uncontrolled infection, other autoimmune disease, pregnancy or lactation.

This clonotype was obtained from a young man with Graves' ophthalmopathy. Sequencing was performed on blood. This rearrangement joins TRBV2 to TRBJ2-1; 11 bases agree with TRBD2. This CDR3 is CASRASGGRNEQFF. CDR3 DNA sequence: TGTGCCAGCAGGGCTAGCGGGGGGAGAAATGAGCAGTTCTTC. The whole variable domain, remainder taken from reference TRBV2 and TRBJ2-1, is EPEVTQTPSHQVTQMGQEVILRCVPISNHLYFYWYRQILGQKVEFLVSFYNNEISEKSEIFDDQFSVERPDGSNFTLKIRSTKLEDSAMYFCASRASGGRNEQFFGPGTRLTVL.